This record covers a single TCR beta chain. These data belong to a study of blood T cell dynamics during melanoma immunotherapy. The data were produced by immunoSEQ multiplex PCR, yet TCRdb's version contains in-frame clones alone and is incomplete. The profile covers about 13,000 clones, with just under 90% appearing a single time and approximately 3.5% taken by the ten largest. This CDR3 has 11 residues. V was shortened by 3 bases and J by 4 bases, with 5 bases between the two germline ends. From germline, CDR1 is DFQATT and CDR2 SNEGSKA (reference sequence). The time point denotes: pre-treatment baseline. One draw preceded checkpoint blockade; another followed its first cycle at week 3.

The TCR comes from a human donor with melanoma. V and J are TRBV20-1 and TRBJ2-3; no clear D. The sequences come from blood, collected from a patient treated with checkpoint blockade. CDR3 bases: TGCAGTGCTAGTCGTGCAGATACGCAGTATTTT. Translated, it gives CSASRADTQYF.